The 2 T cell receptor beta chains below were found in one sample sequenced in a study of CD4 T cells in relation to SARS-CoV-2 and coronaviruses. Produced via immunoSEQ multiplex PCR; TCRdb's table is partial and in-frame only. Of tens of thousands of clones listed, 94% are singletons. The unexposed donors gave CD4+ T cells in 2011-2018, prior to COVID-19. Sequenced: naive CD4+ T cells from PBMCs. The subset: naive CD4+ T cells isolated by negative enrichment. Every receptor here comes from a human donor in good health.

This chain connects TRBV9 to TRBJ2-1; tentatively, D is TRBD2 (6 bases). The CDR3 extends over 16 amino acids. The V gene's germline CDR1 is SGDLS and CDR2 YYNGEE. V lost 0 bases and J 7 bases, leaving 17 bases between the germline ends. The CDR3 DNA reads TGTGCCAGCAGCGTAGTCACAGGAGGGTCGGGAAATGAGCAGTTCTTC. Protein: CASSVVTGGSGNEQFF.

The genes are TRBV18 and TRBJ2-2; D is uncertain. The germline gives CDR1 KGHSH, CDR2 LQKENI. CDR3 length: 13 residues. Deletions cut 5 bases from V and 5 bases from J, with 9 bases between. CDR3 bases: TGTGCCAGCTCAGCAAGTCAGACCGGGGAGCTGTTTTTT. Translating it yields CASSASQTGELFF.